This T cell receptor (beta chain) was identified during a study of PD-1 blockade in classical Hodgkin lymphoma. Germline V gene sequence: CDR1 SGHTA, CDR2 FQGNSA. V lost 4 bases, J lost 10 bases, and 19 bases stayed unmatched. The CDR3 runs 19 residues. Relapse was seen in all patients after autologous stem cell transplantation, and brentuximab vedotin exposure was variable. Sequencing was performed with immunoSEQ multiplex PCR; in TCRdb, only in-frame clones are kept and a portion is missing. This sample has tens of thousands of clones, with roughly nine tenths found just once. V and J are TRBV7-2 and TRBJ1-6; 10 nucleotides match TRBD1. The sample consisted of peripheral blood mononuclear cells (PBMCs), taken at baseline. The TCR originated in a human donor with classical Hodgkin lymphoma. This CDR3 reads CASSSDRQGARAQGSPLHF. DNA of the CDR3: TGTGCCAGCAGCTCGGACCGACAGGGGGCTCGAGCTCAAGGATCACCCCTCCACTTT.